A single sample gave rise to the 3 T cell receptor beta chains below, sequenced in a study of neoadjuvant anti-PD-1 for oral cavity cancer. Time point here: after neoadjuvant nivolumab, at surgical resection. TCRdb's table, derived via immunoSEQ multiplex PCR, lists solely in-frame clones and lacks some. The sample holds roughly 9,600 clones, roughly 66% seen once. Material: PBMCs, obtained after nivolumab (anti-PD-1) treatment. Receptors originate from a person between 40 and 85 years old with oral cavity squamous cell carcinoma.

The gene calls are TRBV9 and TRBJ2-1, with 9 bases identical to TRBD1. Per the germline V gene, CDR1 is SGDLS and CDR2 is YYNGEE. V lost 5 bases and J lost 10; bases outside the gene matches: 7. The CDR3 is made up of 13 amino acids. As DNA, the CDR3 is TGTGCCAGCAGGGCCGGGACAGGGAAGGAGCAGTTCTTC. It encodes CASRAGTGKEQFF.

As DNA, the CDR3 is TGTGCCAGCAGCTTAAGCACAAGGGCGGGCACTTACAATGAGCAGTTCTTC. It codes for CASSLSTRAGTYNEQFF. This chain connects TRBV7-6 to TRBJ2-1; weak D call: TRBD2 (5 bases). The CDR3 runs to 17 residues. Trimming left V 2 bases short and J 4 bases short, with 18 bases between. Germline CDR1 reads SGHVS; CDR2 reads FNYEAQ. Combining the CDR3 with reference TRBV7-6 and TRBJ2-1 gives the whole variable domain GAGVSQSPRYKVTKRGQDVALRCDPISGHVSLYWYRQALGQGPEFLTYFNYEAQQDKSGLPNDRFSAERPEGSISTLTIQRTEQRDSAMYRCASSLSTRAGTYNEQFFGPGTRLTVL.

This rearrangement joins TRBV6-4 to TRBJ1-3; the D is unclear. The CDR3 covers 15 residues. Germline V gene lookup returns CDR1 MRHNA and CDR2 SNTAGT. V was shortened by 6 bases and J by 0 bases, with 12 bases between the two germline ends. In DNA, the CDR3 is TGTGCCAGCAGCCCTTGTTCTAGCTCTGGAAACACCATATATTTT. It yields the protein CASSPCSSSGNTIYF.